This T cell receptor (beta chain) originates from a study of identical twins. This clonotype was counted a few times. Antigen unknown. CDR3 length equals 12 residues. Between the trimmed V and J ends, which lost 6 bases and 6 bases, there was a span of 12 bases. The germline gives CDR1 MDHEN, CDR2 SYDVKM. A single record per CDR3 protein comes from TCRdb applying MiXCR to the 5' RACE reads. The sample carries some 590,000 distinct CDR3 sequences, just under 10% recorded once. Study-wide results and limits: Cord blood's abundant beta clonotypes had fewer insertions, unlike memory repertoires.

The data also belong to a second study, concerning yellow fever vaccine responses in identical twins.

The sequence was collected from a woman aged 18-29 years in good health. Sequencing was carried out using PBMCs. The rearrangement joins TRBV28 to TRBJ2-7, with unresolved D. In DNA form, the CDR3 reads TGTGCCAGCAGCCCGCTTCCCTCCGAGCAGTACTTC. Its protein product is CASSPLPSEQYF.